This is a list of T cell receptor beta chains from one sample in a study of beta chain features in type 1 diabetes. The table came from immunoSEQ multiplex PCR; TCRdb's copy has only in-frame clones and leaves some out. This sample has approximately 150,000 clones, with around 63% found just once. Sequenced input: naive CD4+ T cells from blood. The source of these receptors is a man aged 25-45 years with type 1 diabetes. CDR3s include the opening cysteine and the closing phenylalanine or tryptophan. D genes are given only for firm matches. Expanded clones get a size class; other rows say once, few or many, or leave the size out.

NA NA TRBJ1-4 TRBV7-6 CASSPNTGRNEKLFF TGTGCCAGCAGCCCCAACACGGGGCGTAATGAAAAACTGTTTTTT
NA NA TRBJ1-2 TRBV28 CASSLGNGYTF TGTGCCAGCAGTTTGGGCAATGGCTACACCTTC
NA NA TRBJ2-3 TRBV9 CASSVDPTDTQYF TGTGCCAGCAGCGTAGATCCCACAGATACGCAGTATTTT
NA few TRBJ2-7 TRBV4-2 CASSQEDGTYEQYF TGTGCCAGCAGCCAGGAGGACGGCACCTACGAGCAGTACTTC
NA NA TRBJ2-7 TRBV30 CAWSVSGQTYEQYF TGTGCCTGGAGTGTATCCGGACAGACCTACGAGCAGTACTTC
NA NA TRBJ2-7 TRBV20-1 CSAKYEGEQYF TGCAGTGCTAAATATGAGGGCGAGCAGTACTTC
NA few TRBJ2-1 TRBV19 CASRKGASYNEQFF TGTGCCAGTAGGAAAGGTGCCTCCTACAATGAGCAGTTCTTC
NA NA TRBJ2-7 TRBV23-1 CASSQSRDSVYEQYF TGCGCCAGCAGTCAATCGAGGGACTCCGTTTACGAGCAGTACTTC
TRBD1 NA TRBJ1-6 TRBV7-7 CAQIGQGTNSPLHF TGTGCCCAAATTGGACAGGGCACTAATTCACCCCTCCACTTT
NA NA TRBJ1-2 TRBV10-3 CAISVSVGSLQEGYTF TGTGCCATCAGTGTCTCCGTCGGCAGCCTACAGGAGGGCTACACCTTC
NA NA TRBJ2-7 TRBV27 CASSPQMWGPYEQYF TGTGCCAGCAGCCCACAAATGTGGGGCCCCTACGAGCAGTACTTC
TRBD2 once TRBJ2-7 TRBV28 CASSSPGRALDRYEQYF TGTGCCAGCAGTTCCCCAGGGAGGGCTCTAGATCGCTACGAGCAGTACTTC
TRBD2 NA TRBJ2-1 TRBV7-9 CASSLEGLAGVLAYNEQFF TGTGCCAGCAGCTTGGAGGGACTAGCGGGGGTGTTAGCCTACAATGAGCAGTTCTTC
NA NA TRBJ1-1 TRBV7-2 CASSLDSYAEAFF TGTGCCAGCAGCTTAGACAGTTACGCGGAAGCTTTCTTT
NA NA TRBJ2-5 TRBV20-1 CSARDPETQYF TGCAGTGCTAGAGATCCAGAGACCCAGTACTTC
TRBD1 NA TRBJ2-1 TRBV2 CASSKGQVELLEFF TGTGCCAGCAGTAAGGGACAGGTGGAGCTCCTCGAGTTCTTC
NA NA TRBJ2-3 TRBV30 CAWSSTADTQYF TGTGCCTGGAGTTCCACTGCAGATACGCAGTATTTT
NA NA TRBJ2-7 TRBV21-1 CASSKDPLSNF TGTGCCAGCAGCAAAGACCCACTATCGAACTTC
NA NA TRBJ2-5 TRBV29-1 CSVVTVGETQYF TGCAGCGTCGTGACCGTCGGGGAGACCCAGTACTTC
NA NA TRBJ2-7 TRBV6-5 CAIQKFSYEQYF TGTGCCATCCAGAAGTTCTCCTACGAGCAGTACTTC
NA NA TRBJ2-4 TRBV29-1 CSAADGAKNIQYF TGCAGCGCTGCCGACGGAGCCAAAAACATTCAGTACTTC
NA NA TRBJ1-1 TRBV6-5 CASSLNRGGDTEAFF TGTGCCAGCAGTTTGAATCGCGGAGGGGACACTGAAGCTTTCTTT
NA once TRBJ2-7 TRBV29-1 CSVRTLRGAFEHEQYF TGCAGCGTGAGAACCCTCCGGGGAGCGTTCGAGCACGAGCAGTACTTC
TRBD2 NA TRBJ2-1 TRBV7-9 CASSLEWTSGLASNEQFF TGTGCCAGCAGCTTAGAGTGGACTAGCGGCTTAGCGTCCAATGAGCAGTTCTTC
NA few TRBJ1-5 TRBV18 CASSPTQENQPQHF TGTGCCAGCTCACCTACACAGGAGAATCAGCCCCAGCATTTT
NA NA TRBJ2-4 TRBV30 CAWSGEVRDKNIQYF TGTGCCTGGAGTGGTGAGGTACGGGACAAAAACATTCAGTACTTC
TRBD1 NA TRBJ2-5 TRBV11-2 CASRWTGRSETQYF TGTGCCAGCCGTTGGACAGGACGATCAGAGACCCAGTACTTC
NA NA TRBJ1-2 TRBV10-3 CAISELEEYGYTF TGTGCCATCAGTGAGCTGGAAGAGTATGGCTACACCTTC
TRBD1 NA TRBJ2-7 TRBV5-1 CASSGGTGESSYEQYF TGCGCCAGCAGCGGTGGCACAGGGGAGAGCTCCTACGAGCAGTACTTC
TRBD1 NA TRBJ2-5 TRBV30 CAWNTGGVETQYF TGTGCCTGGAATACAGGGGGCGTCGAGACCCAGTACTTC
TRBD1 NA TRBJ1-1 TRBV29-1 CSGGQAAGTEAFF TGCAGCGGTGGACAGGCGGCGGGCACTGAAGCTTTCTTT
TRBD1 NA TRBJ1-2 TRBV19 CASRLRSGQGGPNYGYTF TGTGCCAGTAGACTACGGTCGGGACAGGGAGGACCTAACTATGGCTACACCTTC
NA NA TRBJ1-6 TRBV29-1 CSVGGEGSPLHF TGCAGCGTTGGCGGGGAGGGTTCACCCCTCCACTTT
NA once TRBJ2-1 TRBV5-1 CASSLDSLQGYYYNEQFF TGCGCCAGCAGCTTAGACAGTCTCCAGGGGTACTACTACAATGAGCAGTTCTTC
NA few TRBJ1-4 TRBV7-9 CASSFEEKLFF TGTGCCAGCAGCTTCGAAGAAAAACTGTTTTTT
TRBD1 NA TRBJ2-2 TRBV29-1 CSGKQGETGELFF TGCAGCGGCAAACAGGGGGAGACCGGGGAGCTGTTTTTT
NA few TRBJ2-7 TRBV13 CASSLPPLDYEQYF TGTGCCAGCAGTCTTCCCCCACTGGACTACGAGCAGTACTTC
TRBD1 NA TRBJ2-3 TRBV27 CASTAVTHRQGDTQYF TGTGCCAGCACCGCAGTCACTCACAGACAGGGCGATACGCAGTATTTT
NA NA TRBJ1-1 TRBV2 CASSESGRTEAFF TGTGCCAGCAGTGAATCAGGGAGGACTGAAGCTTTCTTT
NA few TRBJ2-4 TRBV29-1 CSVEEGQLAKNIQYF TGCAGCGTTGAAGAAGGACAGTTAGCCAAAAACATTCAGTACTTC
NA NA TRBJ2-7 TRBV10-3 CAIGDSRGNEQYF TGTGCCATCGGCGATTCCCGGGGAAACGAGCAGTACTTC
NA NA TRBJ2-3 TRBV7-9 CAGTTSTDTQYF TGTGCGGGGACAACTAGCACAGATACGCAGTATTTT
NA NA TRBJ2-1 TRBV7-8 CASSLSQGLYNEQFF TGTGCCAGCAGTTTAAGCCAGGGGTTATACAATGAGCAGTTCTTC
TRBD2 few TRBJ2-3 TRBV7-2 CASTRLAGGRTDTQYF TGTGCCAGCACCAGACTAGCGGGGGGGCGCACAGATACGCAGTATTTT
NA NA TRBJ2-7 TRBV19 CASSKGPRFGATFSEQYF TGTGCCAGTAGTAAGGGACCTAGATTCGGGGCGACCTTTTCCGAGCAGTACTTC
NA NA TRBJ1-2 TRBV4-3 CASSQDRPGDGYTF TGCGCCAGCAGCCAAGATCGACCGGGGGACGGCTACACCTTC
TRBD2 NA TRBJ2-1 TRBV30 CAWTRLADNEQFF TGTGCCTGGACTCGACTAGCGGACAATGAGCAGTTCTTC
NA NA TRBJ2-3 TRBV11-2 CASSLVVGRKGTDTQYF TGTGCCAGCAGCTTAGTTGTCGGCAGGAAGGGCACAGATACGCAGTATTTT
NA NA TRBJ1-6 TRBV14 CASSQGLLRNSPLHF TGTGCCAGCAGCCAAGGCCTGCTGAGAAATTCACCCCTCCACTTT
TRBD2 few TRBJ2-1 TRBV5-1 CASSLEASGEYNEQFF TGCGCCAGCAGCTTGGAGGCTAGCGGGGAATACAATGAGCAGTTCTTC
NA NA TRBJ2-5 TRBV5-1 CASSLFDRETQYF TGCGCCAGCAGCTTGTTCGATAGGGAGACCCAGTACTTC
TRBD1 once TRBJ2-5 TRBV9 CASSIRQGVQETQYF TGTGCCAGCAGCATTCGACAGGGAGTTCAAGAGACCCAGTACTTC
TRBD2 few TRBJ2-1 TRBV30 CAWSVLAGNYNEQFF TGTGCCTGGAGTGTCCTAGCGGGCAATTACAATGAGCAGTTCTTC
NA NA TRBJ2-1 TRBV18 CASSPAAFGEQFF TGTGCCAGCTCACCAGCTGCTTTTGGGGAGCAGTTCTTC
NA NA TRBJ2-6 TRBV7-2 CASSSRDSGANVLTF TGTGCCAGCAGCTCAAGGGACTCTGGGGCCAACGTCCTGACTTTC
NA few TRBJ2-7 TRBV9 CASSVEPETGEQYF TGTGCCAGCAGCGTAGAGCCAGAAACGGGGGAGCAGTACTTC